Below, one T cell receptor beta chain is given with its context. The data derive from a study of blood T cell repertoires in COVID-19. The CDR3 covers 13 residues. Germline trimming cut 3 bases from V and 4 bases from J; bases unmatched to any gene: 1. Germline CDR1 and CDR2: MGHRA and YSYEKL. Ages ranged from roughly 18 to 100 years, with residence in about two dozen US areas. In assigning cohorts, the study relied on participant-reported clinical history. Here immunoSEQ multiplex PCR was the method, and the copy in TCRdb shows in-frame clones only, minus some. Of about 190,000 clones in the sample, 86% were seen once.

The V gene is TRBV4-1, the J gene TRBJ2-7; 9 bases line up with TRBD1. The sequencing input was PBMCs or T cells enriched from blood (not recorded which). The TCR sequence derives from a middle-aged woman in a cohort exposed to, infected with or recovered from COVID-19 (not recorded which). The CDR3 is CASSHDRGYEQYF. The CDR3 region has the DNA TGCGCCAGCAGCCATGACAGGGGGTACGAGCAGTACTTC.